This T cell receptor beta chain emerged from a study of T cells after yellow fever vaccination. MiXCR was run by TCRdb on the 5' RACE reads, yielding one entry per CDR3 protein. The sample shows over 250,000 distinct CDR3 sequences, about 4% of them seen only once. As concerns this clonotype: A clone one base away is much larger, so this may be a read error.

Germline V gene sequence: CDR1 DFQATT, CDR2 SNEGSKA (reference sequence). V was trimmed by 4 bases and J by 5 bases, leaving 5 bases between them. CDR3 size: 10 residues. The V gene is TRBV20-1, the J gene TRBJ2-5; D is ambiguous. Sequencing used PBMCs, obtained 5 days after the yellow fever booster vaccination. The TCR comes from a man between 18 and 35 years old who received the YFV17D yellow fever vaccine. Here the CDR3 DNA reads TGCAGTGCTATGGGGGAGACCCAGTACTTC. Translation gives CSAMGETQYF.